A single sample gave rise to the 31 T cell receptor beta chains below, sequenced in a study of brain T cells in children with intractable seizures. Documented time point: blood from clinic visit 5 months post-surgery; TSC patient then seizure free. Profiled with immunoSEQ multiplex PCR; TCRdb holds only in-frame clones, not every one. The data show 300,000 to 400,000 clones, roughly 92% seen once. Sequencing was performed on peripheral blood, taken roughly 5 months after surgery. The receptor set was obtained from a boy under three years old with tuberous sclerosis and intractable seizures.

J is TRBJ1-2 and V is TRBV6-2 or TRBV6-3; D may be TRBD1 (5 bases). V gave up 5 bases and J gave up 8 bases, with 9 bases separating them. The germline V gene has CDR1 MNHEY and CDR2 SVGEGT. The CDR3 sequence is 11 residues long. CDR3 sequence (DNA): TGTGCCAGCAGTCAATCAGGGGGCTACACCTTC. This sequence encodes CASSQSGGYTF.

The chain joins TRBV28 to TRBJ1-5; 8 positions match TRBD1. Germline CDR1 and CDR2: MDHEN and SYDVKM. The CDR3 sequence is 15 residues long. V lost 6 bases to trimming and J lost 8 bases; unmatched junction nucleotides: 12. The CDR3 DNA follows: TGTGCCAGCAGAACACAGGGGGTAATGAGCGAGCCCCAGCATTTT. This gives the protein CASRTQGVMSEPQHF.

This chain links TRBV15 with TRBJ2-7; 7 bases are shared with TRBD2. Looked up from germline, CDR1 is LNHNV and CDR2 is YYDKDF (reference sequence). The V segment lost 2 bases and the J segment 0 bases; nucleotides outside the gene matches: 7. This CDR3 has 16 amino acids. Here the CDR3 DNA reads TGTGCCACCAGCAGACCGCCACGCGGGAGCTCCTACGAGCAGTACTTC. Protein: CATSRPPRGSSYEQYF.

The chain links TRBV12-3 or TRBV12-4 to TRBJ2-3, with D tentatively TRBD1 (6 bases). This CDR3 has 13 amino acids. The V end was cut by 6 bases, the J end by 4 bases, with 11 bases between. In DNA, the CDR3 is TGTGCCAGCAGCCTGACAGGCCCAGATACGCAGTATTTT. Encoded protein: CASSLTGPDTQYF.

The CDR3 protein is CASSPREGVSSYEQYF. The CDR3 DNA reads TGTGCCAGCAGCCCCCGGGAGGGGGTTAGCTCCTACGAGCAGTACTTC. The chain links TRBV3-1 (or the pseudogene TRBV3-2) to TRBJ2-7; 8 bases map to TRBD2. The germline CDR1 and CDR2 sequences are LGHDT and YNNKEL (reference sequence). The junction had 8 bases not matched to a gene; V was cut back by 4 bases and J by 0 bases. The CDR3 runs to 16 residues.

This sequence joins TRBV29-1 and TRBJ1-1, with 7 bases that match TRBD1. CDR1 and CDR2 from the germline V gene are SQVTM and ANQGSEA. CDR3 size: 13 residues. The V gene end was trimmed by 6 bases and the J gene end by 0 bases; junction bases not matched to a gene: 4. The CDR3 sequence is CSVMTGMNTEAFF. CDR3 in DNA: TGCAGCGTAATGACAGGGATGAACACTGAAGCTTTCTTT.

The chain recombines TRBV11-2 with TRBJ1-2; D call uncertain. Germline values: CDR1 SGHAT, CDR2 FQNNGV. The V and J ends lost 4 bases and 6 bases respectively, with 15 bases between them. The CDR3 has 14 residues. The CDR3, as DNA: TGTGCCAGCAGCTCCCTGAGCTGGGTGGATGGCTACACCTTC. Residues: CASSSLSWVDGYTF.

This chain uses TRBV20-1 with TRBJ2-3; D unresolved. CDR1 is DFQATT, CDR2 SNEGSKA, per germline (reference sequence). V lost 8 bases and J 6 bases, leaving 9 bases between the germline ends. CDR3 length: 10 residues. Here the CDR3 reads CSTSWDTQYF. In nucleotides, the CDR3 is TGCAGTACTTCCTGGGATACGCAGTATTTT.

The J gene is TRBJ2-1, the V gene TRBV6-2 or TRBV6-3; 11 nucleotides match TRBD2. Germline V gives CDR1 MNHEY, CDR2 SVGEGT. This CDR3 has 15 residues. Trimming cost V 5 bases and J 7 bases; bases outside gene matches: 7. CDR3 sequence reads: CASSGTSGSLNEQFF. The CDR3, as DNA: TGTGCCAGCAGTGGCACTAGCGGGAGTTTAAATGAGCAGTTCTTC.

The chain has TRBV5-6 and TRBJ2-1, with D tentatively TRBD2 (6 bases). CDR1 is SGHDT and CDR2 is YYEEEE in the germline V gene. This CDR3 has 12 amino acids. This CDR3 reads CRAGSSYNEQFF. Written as DNA, the CDR3 is TGTCGGGCGGGGAGCTCCTACAATGAGCAGTTCTTC.

The genes are TRBV2 and TRBJ2-1, with 7 bases that match TRBD2. The germline V gene has CDR1 SNHLY and CDR2 FYNNEI. Germline trimming cut 4 bases from V and 6 bases from J; bases unmatched to any gene: 3. There are 13 residues in the CDR3. The CDR3 is CASSVGGSNEQFF. The CDR3 region has the DNA TGTGCCAGCAGTGTCGGGGGGAGCAATGAGCAGTTCTTC.

As DNA, the CDR3 is TGTGCCTGGACGACCTACGGGGGGAGCACAGATACGCAGTATTTT. This sequence encodes CAWTTYGGSTDTQYF. The chain is built from TRBV30 and TRBJ2-3, with TRBD2 matching 7 bases. Germline V CDR1 and CDR2: GTSNPN, SVGIG (reference sequence). This CDR3 comprises 15 residues. Germline trimming cut 4 bases from V and 0 bases from J; bases unmatched to any gene: 7.

The chain joins TRBV11-3 to TRBJ2-7; D might be TRBD2 (5 bases). The V end lost 1 base, the J end lost 2 bases, and 9 bases lay between the germline ends. The CDR3 totals 14 residues. CDR1 is SGHNT, CDR2 YENEEA, per germline. Here the CDR3 DNA reads TGTGCCAGCAGCTTAGTGATAGCGCCCTACGAGCAGTACTTC. Translation gives CASSLVIAPYEQYF.

The chain is built from TRBV14 and TRBJ2-7; no reliable D call. The germline CDR1 and CDR2 sequences are SGHDN and FVKESK. The CDR3 loop spans 14 amino acids. The germline V and J ends were trimmed by 0 bases and 5 bases, with 11 bases remaining between them. The CDR3 loop reads CASSQELRLDEQYF. As DNA, the CDR3 is TGTGCCAGCAGCCAAGAACTGCGGCTAGACGAGCAGTACTTC.

The J gene is TRBJ2-6, the V gene TRBV18, with D perhaps TRBD1 (6 bases). V lost 0 bases and J 0 bases, leaving 9 bases between the germline ends. Germline CDR1 KGHSH, CDR2 LQKENI. This CDR3 comprises 17 residues. The CDR3 protein is CASSPPGQTSGANVLTF. The CDR3 DNA follows: TGTGCCAGCTCACCACCCGGACAGACCTCTGGGGCCAACGTCCTGACTTTC. Based on the CDR3 plus reference TRBV18 and TRBJ2-6, the full variable domain is NAGVMQNPRHLVRRRGQEARLRCSPMKGHSHVYWYRQLPEEGLKFMVYLQKENIIDESGMPKERFSAEFPKEGPSILRIQQVVRGDSAAYFCASSPPGQTSGANVLTFGAGSRLTVL.

Only one count was recorded for this clone. The J gene is TRBJ1-6, the V gene TRBV4-1, with D unresolved. The germline gives CDR1 MGHRA, CDR2 YSYEKL. CDR3 size: 15 residues. Trimming left V 1 base short and J 10 bases short, with 14 bases between. The CDR3 sequence: CASSQGLAARSPLHF. The CDR3 nucleotides are TGCGCCAGCAGCCAAGGTCTAGCTGCGAGGTCACCCCTCCACTTT.

The chain uses TRBV12-3 or TRBV12-4 and TRBJ2-5; 10 bases line up with TRBD2. CDR3 length equals 13 residues. V was pared by 7 bases and J by 4 bases, with 3 bases of the junction left unmatched. DNA for the CDR3: TGTGCCAGCAATAGCGGGGGGCTAGAGACCCAGTACTTC. It is translated as CASNSGGLETQYF.

The chain employs TRBV10-3 and TRBJ1-4, with D unclear. The germline CDR1 and CDR2 sequences are ENHRY and SYGVKD. Trimming pared 3 bases from V and 0 bases from J, leaving 2 bases between. CDR3 length: 13 residues. CDR3 sequence reads: CAISDTTNEKLFF. CDR3 sequence (DNA): TGTGCCATCAGTGACACAACTAATGAAAAACTGTTTTTT.

The V and J genes are TRBV7-2 and TRBJ1-1, with D maybe TRBD1 (6 bases). The V end lost 3 bases, the J end lost 6 bases, and 20 bases lay between the germline ends. This CDR3 has 16 residues. CDR1 SGHTA and CDR2 FQGNSA come from the germline V gene. This chain's CDR3 is CASSFLSRDRFSEAFF. The CDR3 DNA is TGTGCCAGCAGCTTCTTATCCCGAGACAGGTTCTCTGAAGCTTTCTTT.

Of note for this clone: A read error may produce the germline difference seen at one junction end. This chain joins TRBV7-7 and TRBJ1-1; D is possibly TRBD1 (5 bases). Per germline, CDR1 SSHAT and CDR2 FNYEAQ (reference sequence). The CDR3 spans 15 residues. The CDR3 loop is CASSQPGLEGTEAFF. The CDR3 DNA is TGTGCTAGCAGCCAGCCGGGGCTCGAAGGGACTGAAGCTTTCTTT.

The chain employs TRBV5-6 and TRBJ1-6; D remains ambiguous. This CDR3 is built from 15 residues. V lost 4 bases, J lost 8 bases, and 16 bases lay in between. From germline, CDR1 is SGHDT and CDR2 YYEEEE. As DNA, the CDR3 is TGTGCCAGCAGCCCAGGAAGGCTCCCCTATTCACCCCTCCACTTT. It specifies CASSPGRLPYSPLHF.

In this sample, this clone turned up a few times. The rearrangement uses TRBV7-9 and TRBJ1-3, with D tentatively TRBD1 (5 bases). CDR1 and CDR2 from the germline V gene are SEHNR and FQNEAQ (reference sequence). The CDR3 consists of 15 residues. The V end was cut by 1 base, the J end by 4 bases, with 11 bases between. Here the CDR3 DNA reads TGTGCCAGCAGCTTAGATAGCACAGGAGGAAACACCATATATTTT. This translates into CASSLDSTGGNTIYF.

The chain employs TRBV11-1 and TRBJ1-5; 8 nucleotides match TRBD1. Per the germline V gene, CDR1 is SGHAT and CDR2 is FQDESV (reference sequence). This CDR3 is built from 13 residues. Trimming cost V 6 bases and J 6 bases; bases outside gene matches: 4. CDR3 nucleotide sequence: TGTGCCAGCAGTCAGGGGGCGGGTCAGCCCCAGCATTTT. This codes for CASSQGAGQPQHF.

The V gene is TRBV7-2, the J gene TRBJ1-1; D remains ambiguous. Germline V gene sequence: CDR1 SGHTA, CDR2 FQGNSA. V shed 10 bases and J shed 4 bases, with 16 bases lying between them. The CDR3 covers 13 residues. The chain's CDR3 is CATKQWGVTEAFF. The CDR3, as DNA: TGTGCCACCAAGCAGTGGGGAGTCACTGAAGCTTTCTTT.

The V gene is TRBV7-9, the J gene TRBJ2-5; no clear D. The germline gives CDR1 SEHNR, CDR2 FQNEAQ (reference sequence). This CDR3 comprises 12 residues. The V and J ends lost 2 bases and 5 bases respectively, with 6 bases between them. The CDR3, as DNA: TGTGCCAGCAGCTTACTAAGGGAGACCCAGTACTTC. Translating gives CASSLLRETQYF.

This chain uses TRBV10-3 with TRBJ2-5; 10 nucleotides align to TRBD1. The germline V gene encodes CDR1 ENHRY and CDR2 SYGVKD. V lost 5 bases and J lost 0; bases outside the gene matches: 3. The CDR3 has 15 amino acids. CDR3 in DNA: TGTGCCATCAGTTTGGGACAGGGGTACCAAGAGACCCAGTACTTC. Its translation: CAISLGQGYQETQYF.

A remark on this clone: The sample contains more than one DNA sequence encoding this CDR3. CDR3 in DNA: TGTGCCAGCAGCCCAGGACGCTATGGCTACACCTTC. It codes for CASSPGRYGYTF. The chain has TRBV7-9 and TRBJ1-2; no clear D. This CDR3 contains 12 residues. V shed 5 bases and J shed 4 bases, with 8 bases lying between them. CDR1 is SEHNR and CDR2 is FQNEAQ in the germline V gene (reference sequence).

In this sample, this clone turned up a few times. The chain joins TRBV5-4 to TRBJ2-2; 7 bases map to TRBD1. The V segment lost 4 bases and the J segment 10 bases; nucleotides outside the gene matches: 4. CDR1 SGHNT and CDR2 YYREEE come from the germline V gene (reference sequence). CDR3 length equals 12 residues. The CDR3 here is CASSLTGEELFF. The CDR3 DNA follows: TGTGCCAGCAGCCTAACAGGGGAGGAGCTGTTTTTT.

The chain joins TRBV11-3 to TRBJ1-1, with D perhaps matching TRBD1 (5 bases). The germline V gene encodes CDR1 SGHNT and CDR2 YENEEA. V lost 1 base and J 3 bases, leaving 15 bases between the germline ends. The CDR3 has 16 amino acids. The DNA of the CDR3 is TGTGCCAGCAGCTTAGCCGTGATTGGGGGGGACACTGAAGCTTTCTTT. Its protein is CASSLAVIGGDTEAFF.

This sequence joins TRBV2 and TRBJ2-5, with TRBD1 matching over 10 bases. The V and J ends lost 6 bases and 1 base, in that order; junction bases with no gene match: 14. The CDR3 length is 18 residues. Germline values: CDR1 SNHLY, CDR2 FYNNEI. CDR3 loop: CASRLRDRGTVPQETQYF. CDR3 nucleotide sequence: TGTGCCAGCAGACTCCGGGACAGGGGTACCGTGCCCCAAGAGACCCAGTACTTC. Drawing the rest from reference TRBV2 and TRBJ2-5, the complete variable domain is EPEVTQTPSHQVTQMGQEVILRCVPISNHLYFYWYRQILGQKVEFLVSFYNNEISEKSEIFDDQFSVERPDGSNFTLKIRSTKLEDSAMYFCASRLRDRGTVPQETQYFGPGTRLLVL.

The chain carries TRBV6-5 and TRBJ2-1, with a tentative D call TRBD2 (6 bases). The CDR3 is made up of 15 amino acids. Germline V gene data show CDR1 as MNHEY and CDR2 as SVGAGI. V lost 10 bases, J lost 5 bases, and 21 bases lay in between. The CDR3 nucleotides read TGTGCCACCAGCCCGACTAGTTGGGGAAACAATGAGCAGTTCTTC. It yields the protein CATSPTSWGNNEQFF.